One sample yielded the 32 T cell receptor beta chains listed below, sequenced in a study of vaccination and CD4 T cells after COVID-19. The Oncomine TCR Beta short-read assay was what sequenced the DNA obtained from cultured CD4+ T cells. Via MiXCR, TCRdb re-called the PCR reads, giving one row per CDR3 protein. Among about 15,000 distinct CDR3 sequences, over 30% were seen once, and the ten largest hold 15% to 20%. The treatment: approximately nine-day PBMC culture with coronavirus spike peptide pools or control peptides (ViraFEST assay). The antigens these receptors bind are not known. Sequenced input: cultured CD4+ T cells from blood. The receptors derive from a human donor with COVID-19.

V usage is TRBV24-1 and J usage is TRBJ1-4, with D maybe TRBD1 (5 bases). Germline loops: CDR1 KGHDR, CDR2 SFDVKD. The ends were cut back, 0 bases at V and 0 bases at J, with 16 bases in the middle. This CDR3 comprises 19 residues. Here the CDR3 reads CATSDLQPTDSATNEKLFF. The DNA for the CDR3 is TGTGCCACCAGTGATTTGCAACCGACCGACAGCGCAACTAATGAAAAACTGTTTTTT.

J is TRBJ1-2 and V is TRBV11-2; 9 nucleotides align to TRBD1. V dropped 6 bases and J dropped 8; count of bases not matched to a gene: 13. The CDR3 runs 15 residues. Germline V gene data show CDR1 as SGHAT and CDR2 as FQNNGV. The CDR3 nucleotides are TGTGCCAGCAGTCCTCTCATGACAGGGGGAGGCGGCTACACCTTC. It specifies CASSPLMTGGGGYTF.

This clonotype occurred a few times. This CDR3 reads CASSTPGQGAALHF. CDR3 DNA: TGCGCCAGCAGCACACCGGGACAGGGAGCAGCCCTCCACTTT. The rearrangement links TRBV5-1 to TRBJ1-6, with 9 bases identical to TRBD1. V was pared by 4 bases and J by 14 bases, with 10 bases of the junction left unmatched. CDR3 length: 14 amino acids. Germline V gene sequence: CDR1 SGHRS, CDR2 YFSETQ.

The chain combines TRBV20-1 with TRBJ2-7; 11 bases agree with TRBD2. From germline, CDR1 is DFQATT and CDR2 SNEGSKA (reference sequence). The CDR3 runs to 16 residues. The V gene end was trimmed by 4 bases and the J gene end by 1 base; junction bases not matched to a gene: 9. The CDR3 loop reads CSAIPTSGARSYEQYF. The CDR3 DNA follows: TGCAGTGCTATACCGACTAGCGGGGCGAGATCCTACGAGCAGTACTTC.

V gene TRBV7-9 combines with J gene TRBJ2-7; 12 bases match TRBD1. The J segment lost 3 bases and the V segment lost 5 bases, leaving 8 bases of the junction unmatched. CDR3 size: 16 residues. The germline CDR1 and CDR2 sequences are SEHNR and FQNEAQ (reference sequence). The CDR3 protein is CASSIWGQGASYEQYF. For the CDR3, the DNA is TGTGCCAGCAGCATTTGGGGACAGGGGGCCAGCTACGAGCAGTACTTC.

The chain is built from TRBV18 and TRBJ2-5; 9 positions agree with TRBD2. V gave up 3 bases and J gave up 5 bases; unmatched junction bases: 4. Germline values: CDR1 KGHSH, CDR2 LQKENI. This CDR3 is built from 14 residues. CDR3 protein: CASSPAGLAETQYF. DNA of the CDR3: TGTGCCAGCTCACCTGCAGGACTAGCGGAGACCCAGTACTTC.

Points on this clonotype: Relative to the germline gene, one junction end is altered; a read error may explain this. The chain employs TRBV7-7 and TRBJ2-1; no reliable D call. Germline V gene data show CDR1 as SSHAT and CDR2 as FNYEAQ (reference sequence). The CDR3 totals 15 residues. Written as DNA, the CDR3 is TGTGCTAGCAGCTTATCAACGGGCGACTACAATGAGCAGTTCTTC. It is translated as CASSLSTGDYNEQFF.

This clonotype is medium-sized (0.01 to 0.1%) in the sample. J is TRBJ1-2 and V is TRBV7-2; D is ambiguous. Trimming removed 0 bases at V and 5 bases at J, with 10 bases between. The germline V gene encodes CDR1 SGHTA and CDR2 FQGNSA. The CDR3 sequence is 14 residues long. This CDR3 is CASSLAGPEYGYTF. DNA for the CDR3: TGTGCCAGCAGCTTAGCAGGGCCGGAGTATGGCTACACCTTC.

V is TRBV7-2 and J is TRBJ1-5, with D uncertain. This CDR3 is 14 amino acids long. With 3 bases removed from V and 6 bases from J, the gap between germline ends came to 12 bases. CDR1 is SGHTA, CDR2 FQGNSA, per germline. DNA for the CDR3: TGTGCCAGCAGCTTGGACCACGGACTTCAGCCCCAGCATTTT. Its translation is CASSLDHGLQPQHF.

This clonotype was counted only a few times. The J gene is TRBJ2-3, the V gene TRBV5-4; no clear D gene. The CDR3 totals 13 residues. CDR1 and CDR2 from the germline V gene are SGHNT and YYREEE (reference sequence). The V gene lost 1 base and the J gene lost 5 bases, with 8 bases spanning the gap. The CDR3 DNA follows: TGTGCCAGCAGCTTGCAGCCGGGAGATACGCAGTATTTT. Translated, it gives CASSLQPGDTQYF.

Details on this clonotype: At one end, the junction sequence differs from germline, possibly due to a read error. The chain recombines TRBV27 with TRBJ1-5; 7 bases are a match to TRBD1. Germline V lookup: CDR1 MNHEY, CDR2 SMNVEV (reference sequence). The CDR3 has 15 amino acids. The CDR3 sequence is CASSLIQGSSQPQHF. Here the CDR3 DNA reads TGTGCCAGCAGTTTAATACAGGGGAGCAGTCAGCCCCAGCATTTT.

The chain employs TRBV29-1 and TRBJ2-1, with a possible D match to TRBD2 (5 bases). Germline V gene data show CDR1 as SQVTM and CDR2 as ANQGSEA. Trimming removed 6 bases at V and 4 bases at J, with 19 bases between. CDR3 length: 15 amino acids. CDR3 coding DNA: TGCAGCGTCGCCCTTACTGGGAGCGCATACAATGAGCAGTTCTTC. This translates into CSVALTGSAYNEQFF.

The table lists this clonotype with a few counts. V is TRBV19 and J is TRBJ1-6; TRBD1 might be the D (6 bases). The CDR3 is 15 residues long. Trimming removed 5 bases at V and 6 bases at J, with 14 bases between. Germline V gene sequence: CDR1 LNHDA, CDR2 SQIVND (reference sequence). The DNA for the CDR3 is TGTGCCAGTAGTGGTCAGGGGATCGGTAATTCACCCCTCCACTTT. Encoded protein: CASSGQGIGNSPLHF.

The V call is TRBV2, the J call TRBJ1-2; possible D gene TRBD1, 5 bases. The CDR3 totals 14 residues. Per the germline V gene, CDR1 is SNHLY and CDR2 is FYNNEI. Trimming shortened V by 6 bases and J by 2 bases, and 13 bases separated the two germline ends. The CDR3 nucleotides are TGTGCCAGCAGGATTGGCAGGGTAAACTATGGCTACACCTTC. This sequence encodes CASRIGRVNYGYTF.

This chain connects TRBV19 to TRBJ2-4; possible D gene TRBD1, 6 bases. The V gene's germline CDR1 is LNHDA and CDR2 SQIVND (reference sequence). The CDR3 has 16 amino acids. V was pared by 3 bases and J by 0 bases, with 12 bases between. The CDR3 is CASSIRDTLAKNIQYF. The CDR3 coding sequence is TGTGCCAGTAGTATTAGGGACACCTTAGCCAAAAACATTCAGTACTTC.

The table lists this clonotype with a few counts. CDR3 nucleotides: TGTGCCAGTAGCCGAAGCGGGCAGGGGGCCTACGAGCAGTACTTC. This gives the protein CASSRSGQGAYEQYF. The chain is built from TRBV19 and TRBJ2-7; possibly TRBD1 for D (7 bases). Trimming pared 6 bases from V and 2 bases from J, leaving 17 bases between. The CDR3 runs to 15 residues. The germline gives CDR1 LNHDA, CDR2 SQIVND (reference sequence).

The genes are TRBV20-1 and TRBJ2-3; D possibly corresponds to TRBD2 (5 bases). Germline loops: CDR1 DFQATT, CDR2 SNEGSKA (reference sequence). CDR3 length: 14 residues. Deletions cut 5 bases from V and 5 bases from J, with 17 bases between. CDR3 region: CSAGYRGLGDTQYF. For the CDR3, the DNA is TGCAGTGCTGGATACCGGGGTCTGGGAGATACGCAGTATTTT.

V usage is TRBV2 and J usage is TRBJ1-4; TRBD1 matches 7 bases. CDR1 and CDR2 (germline): SNHLY, FYNNEI. The CDR3 sequence is 16 residues long. V shed 6 bases and J 8 bases; nucleotides not matched to a gene: 15. The CDR3 bases are TGTGCCAGCAGGGACAGGACAGGTTCTATAATGGAAAAACTGTTTTTT. Its translation: CASRDRTGSIMEKLFF.

By share, this clonotype counts as medium-sized. The rearrangement links TRBV7-9 to TRBJ1-1, with D possibly matching TRBD1 (6 bases). V was shortened by 5 bases and J by 5 bases, with 18 bases between the two germline ends. The CDR3 loop spans 15 amino acids. Germline-derived CDR1 and CDR2 are SEHNR and FQNEAQ (reference sequence). The chain's CDR3 is CASSPKHRVGTEAFF. For the CDR3, the DNA is TGTGCCAGCAGCCCTAAACACAGGGTTGGGACTGAAGCTTTCTTT.

This clonotype was counted between two and nine times. V usage is TRBV6-2 or TRBV6-3 and J usage is TRBJ2-3; 7 positions agree with TRBD2. Germline values: CDR1 MNHEY, CDR2 SVGEGT. CDR3 length equals 16 residues. Losses at the gene ends were 3 bases for V and 2 bases for J; bases not matched to a gene: 8. DNA for the CDR3: TGTGCCAGCAGTTATTACGGGGGGAAGAACACAGATACGCAGTATTTT. This gives the protein CASSYYGGKNTDTQYF.

The table lists this clonotype with a few counts. The chain joins TRBV6-1 to TRBJ1-2, with TRBD1 identical over 8 bases. The CDR3 length is 13 residues. CDR1 is MNHNS and CDR2 is SASEGT in the germline V gene. V trimming: 5 bases; J trimming: 4 bases; junction bases outside the gene matches: 3. The CDR3: CASSPTGVYGYTF. The CDR3 DNA sequence: TGTGCCAGCAGTCCGACAGGGGTCTATGGCTACACCTTC.

The chain carries TRBV7-2 and TRBJ1-2; D is undetermined. The CDR3 sequence is 17 residues long. Germline lookup yields CDR1 SGHTA and CDR2 FQGNSA. V shed 1 base and J shed 5 bases, with 20 bases lying between them. The CDR3 sequence: CASSLGRSGGNEYGYTF. Written as DNA, the CDR3 is TGTGCCAGCAGCTTAGGTCGTTCCGGAGGGAATGAGTATGGCTACACCTTC.

This clonotype came up a few times. The chain couples TRBV7-2 to TRBJ1-1; 7 bases agree with TRBD1. CDR3 length: 16 residues. The germline V gene encodes CDR1 SGHTA and CDR2 FQGNSA. With 1 base clipped from V and 6 bases from J, the junction kept 11 bases outside the gene matches. CDR3 sequence reads: CASSLVSPQGGAEAFF. The CDR3 DNA sequence: TGTGCCAGCAGCTTAGTTTCTCCCCAGGGGGGGGCTGAAGCTTTCTTT.

The rearrangement joins TRBV6-1 to TRBJ1-1; D gene ambiguous. Germline CDR1 MNHNS, CDR2 SASEGT. This CDR3 spans 14 amino acids. Deletions cut 5 bases from V and 10 bases from J, with 20 bases between. CDR3 DNA: TGTGCCAGCAGTCGTACCCCGAACCCGAGCGCAGCTTTCTTT. Its translation: CASSRTPNPSAAFF.

This clonotype was seen more than once but under ten times. The rearrangement joins TRBV7-2 to TRBJ2-5, with 9 nucleotides matching TRBD2. The CDR3 runs 15 residues. The V segment lost 1 base and the J segment 4 bases; nucleotides outside the gene matches: 4. The germline gives CDR1 SGHTA, CDR2 FQGNSA. Written as DNA, the CDR3 is TGTGCCAGCAGCTTAGATGCGGGGGGGAGAGAGACCCAGTACTTC. Its protein product is CASSLDAGGRETQYF.

The rearrangement links TRBV24-1 to TRBJ2-3; 7 nucleotides match TRBD1. Trimming at V came to 9 bases and at J to 0 bases, leaving 8 bases not matched to a gene. The CDR3 extends over 15 amino acids. Per the germline V gene, CDR1 is KGHDR and CDR2 is SFDVKD. The CDR3 is CATLGTDSSTDTQYF. In DNA form, the CDR3 reads TGTGCCACCCTTGGGACAGACTCTAGCACAGATACGCAGTATTTT.

The chain joins TRBV27 to TRBJ1-6, with 7 bases lining up with TRBD1. In germline, CDR1 is MNHEY, CDR2 SMNVEV (reference sequence). V trimming: 6 bases; J trimming: 13 bases; junction bases outside the gene matches: 9. This CDR3 region has 13 residues. The CDR3 reads CASRGDRAGPLHF. CDR3 nucleotide sequence: TGTGCCAGCAGGGGCGACAGGGCTGGGCCCCTCCACTTT.

The V and J genes are TRBV25-1 and TRBJ1-2; D not certain. The V and J ends lost 4 bases and 0 bases respectively, with 6 bases between them. The CDR3 consists of 13 residues. Per the germline V gene, CDR1 is MGHDK and CDR2 is SYGVNS. In DNA, the CDR3 is TGTGCCAGCAGTGCTCCAACTAACTATGGCTACACCTTC. This codes for CASSAPTNYGYTF.

There are a few counts of this clonotype. The chain is built from TRBV6-1 and TRBJ1-2; D gene unclear. Trimming took off 5 bases at V and 7 bases at J, with 14 bases between the two ends. CDR1 MNHNS and CDR2 SASEGT come from the germline V gene. This CDR3 is 13 amino acids long. The CDR3 DNA reads as TGTGCCAGCAGTCCCTACGCCAGGTCTGGCTACACCTTC. Its protein is CASSPYARSGYTF.

Concerning this clonotype: The junction departs from germline at one end; a sequencing error may be responsible. The chain employs TRBV11-2 and TRBJ1-6, with 8 bases aligning to TRBD1. This CDR3 has 15 amino acids. Per germline, CDR1 SGHAT and CDR2 FQNNGV. CDR3 residues: CTSSLGDRLFSPLHF. CDR3 DNA sequence: TGTACCAGCAGCTTAGGGGACAGGTTATTTTCACCCCTCCACTTT.

In its sample, this clonotype was seen a few times. The genes are TRBV12-3 or TRBV12-4 and TRBJ1-6; D possibly corresponds to TRBD1 (6 bases). Trimming removed 5 bases at V and 4 bases at J, with 12 bases between. CDR3 length equals 15 residues. The CDR3 is CASSGIDRYNSPLHF. The CDR3 nucleotides read TGTGCCAGCAGTGGGATCGACAGGTATAATTCACCCCTCCACTTT.

This clonotype was seen only a few times. This chain links TRBV27 with TRBJ2-1; 9 positions match TRBD1. In germline, CDR1 is MNHEY, CDR2 SMNVEV (reference sequence). Trimming at V came to 2 bases and at J to 3 bases, leaving 14 bases not matched to a gene. The CDR3 is made up of 19 amino acids. The CDR3 DNA reads as TGTGCCAGCAGTTTAACCGGACAGGGGTGGAATGGTTACTACAATGAGCAGTTCTTC. Protein product: CASSLTGQGWNGYYNEQFF.